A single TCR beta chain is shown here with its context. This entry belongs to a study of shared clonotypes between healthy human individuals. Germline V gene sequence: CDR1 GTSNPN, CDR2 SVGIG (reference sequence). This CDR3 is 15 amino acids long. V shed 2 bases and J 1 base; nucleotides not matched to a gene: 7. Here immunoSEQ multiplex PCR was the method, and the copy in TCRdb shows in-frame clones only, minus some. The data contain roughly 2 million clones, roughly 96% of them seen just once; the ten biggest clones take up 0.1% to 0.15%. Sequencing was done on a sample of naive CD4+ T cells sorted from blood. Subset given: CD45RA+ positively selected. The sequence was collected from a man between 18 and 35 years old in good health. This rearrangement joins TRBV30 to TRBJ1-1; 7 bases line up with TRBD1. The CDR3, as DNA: TGTGCCTGGAGTCCGCACAGGGGAGCGAACACTGAAGCTTTCTTT. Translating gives CAWSPHRGANTEAFF.